The rows below give T cell receptor beta chains drawn from one sample of a study of OX40 agonist ivuxolimab in advanced cancers. Assay used: immunoSEQ multiplex PCR; TCRdb lists only in-frame clones, some missing. The sample has 35,000 to 45,000 clones, approximately 90% seen once. The sample in question was CD4+ or CD8+ T cells sorted from blood, obtained in a trial of the OX40 agonist ivuxolimab. These receptors were taken from an adult with an advanced solid tumor such as melanoma, head and neck, liver or kidney cancer. CDR3s include the opening cysteine and the closing phenylalanine or tryptophan. A D gene is named only where the DNA matches it firmly. Expanded clones are given a class, and other clones once, few, many or no size at all.

d_gene	j_gene	v_gene	abundance	len	CDR3aa	CDR3nt
.	TRBJ1-4	TRBV7-6	.	16	CASSPPATATNEKLFF	TGTGCCAGCAGCCCACCCGCGACAGCAACTAATGAAAAACTGTTTTTT
TRBD2	TRBJ2-7	TRBV4-1	.	16	CASRSQMGGETYEQYF	TGCGCCAGCAGAAGTCAGATGGGGGGGGAGACCTACGAGCAGTACTTC
TRBD2	TRBJ2-5	TRBV7-2	.	19	CASSGRDRGLAGLQETQYF	TGTGCCAGCAGCGGCCGGGACAGGGGACTAGCGGGCCTCCAAGAGACCCAGTACTTC
.	TRBJ1-2	TRBV5-6	.	13	CASSLGGGDGYTF	TGTGCCAGCAGCTTGGGTGGGGGCGATGGCTACACCTTC
.	TRBJ2-2	TRBV18	few	16	CASSPPWQGNTGELFF	TGTGCCAGCTCACCACCTTGGCAGGGGAACACCGGGGAGCTGTTTTTT
.	TRBJ2-1	TRBV9	.	12	CASSMSGNEQFF	TGTGCCAGCAGCATGAGCGGCAATGAGCAGTTCTTC
.	TRBJ2-2	TRBV15	.	15	CATSKDFGNPGELFF	TGTGCCACCAGCAAGGATTTCGGAAACCCCGGGGAGCTGTTTTTT
.	TRBJ1-5	TRBV7-9	.	14	CASSLAGYNQPQHF	TGTGCCAGCAGCTTAGCTGGCTATAATCAGCCCCAGCATTTT
.	TRBJ2-1	TRBV10-3	.	16	CAISETGGIPRNEQFF	TGTGCCATCAGTGAAACGGGCGGGATCCCCCGGAATGAGCAGTTCTTC
.	TRBJ2-2	TRBV4-1	.	13	CASSPEYTGELFF	TGCGCCAGCAGCCCCGAGTACACCGGGGAGCTGTTTTTT
TRBD2	TRBJ2-5	TRBV4-1	.	17	CASSQDLLAGGPGTQYF	TGCGCCAGCAGCCAAGACCTCCTAGCGGGAGGGCCGGGGACCCAGTACTTC
TRBD1	TRBJ2-7	TRBV27	.	14	CASSGQGSAYEQYF	TGTGCCAGCAGTGGACAGGGGAGCGCTTACGAGCAGTACTTC
TRBD1	TRBJ1-5	TRBV10-1	.	16	CARSYRDRRCNQPQHF	TGCGCCAGAAGTTACCGGGACAGGAGGTGCAATCAGCCCCAGCATTTT
.	TRBJ2-7	TRBV30	few	15	CAWSPIWTARYEQYF	TGTGCCTGGAGTCCTATCTGGACAGCCCGCTACGAGCAGTACTTC
.	TRBJ2-7	TRBV6-1	.	14	CASSDVGPSYEQYF	TGTGCCAGCAGTGACGTGGGTCCCTCCTACGAGCAGTACTTC
TRBD2	TRBJ2-7	TRBV15	few	15	CATSTAGTSGHEQYF	TGTGCCACCAGCACGGCCGGGACTAGCGGACACGAGCAGTACTTC
.	TRBJ2-1	TRBV19	.	12	CASSIEGNEQFF	TGTGCCAGTAGTATAGAAGGGAATGAGCAGTTCTTC
TRBD1	TRBJ2-7	TRBV27	.	15	CASSITGGYSYEQYF	TGTGCCAGCAGTATAACAGGGGGCTACTCCTACGAGCAGTACTTC
.	TRBJ2-3	TRBV6-1	.	13	CASSTTRGDTQYF	TGTGCCAGCAGCACAACCAGGGGAGATACGCAGTATTTT
.	TRBJ2-1	TRBV28	.	15	CASRSLEDSYNEQFF	TGTGCCAGCAGGTCCCTGGAGGACTCCTACAATGAGCAGTTCTTC
.	TRBJ2-5	TRBV7-8	.	18	CASSPRGSGSIYQETQYF	TGTGCCAGCAGCCCCCGGGGTAGCGGATCAATTTACCAAGAGACCCAGTACTTC
.	TRBJ2-7	TRBV4-1	.	16	CASSQDNAVRPYEQYF	TGCGCCAGCAGCCAAGATAACGCGGTCCGACCCTACGAGCAGTACTTC
.	TRBJ1-2	TRBV19	.	12	CAIADSFYGYTF	TGTGCCATTGCCGACAGTTTCTATGGCTACACCTTC
.	TRBJ2-3	TRBV27	.	16	CASSQPSGFSTDTQYF	TGTGCCAGCAGCCAGCCCTCTGGATTTAGCACAGATACGCAGTATTTT
.	TRBJ1-5	TRBV6-5	.	12	CASSYTNQPQHF	TGTGCCAGCAGTTACACCAATCAGCCCCAGCATTTT
.	TRBJ1-1	TRBV7-6	once	12	CASSRLETEAFF	TGTGCCAGCAGCCGCTTAGAAACTGAAGCTTTCTTT
TRBD1	TRBJ2-7	TRBV19	.	14	CASSEYRGVNEQYF	TGTGCCAGTAGTGAATACAGGGGGGTTAACGAGCAGTACTTC
TRBD1	TRBJ2-1	TRBV5-1	.	15	CASSIRDSTYNEQFF	TGCGCCAGCAGCATCCGGGACAGCACCTACAATGAGCAGTTCTTC
TRBD2	TRBJ2-7	TRBV6-5	.	13	CASANGGWNEQYF	TGTGCCAGTGCCAACGGGGGGTGGAACGAGCAGTACTTC
TRBD2	TRBJ2-1	TRBV19	.	14	CASKLAGEHNEQFF	TGTGCCAGCAAACTAGCGGGAGAGCACAATGAGCAGTTCTTC
.	TRBJ2-7	TRBV28	.	13	CASSSDSPYEQYF	TGTGCCAGCAGTTCTGACAGCCCCTACGAGCAGTACTTC
TRBD2	TRBJ2-7	TRBV9	.	16	CASSVSGTTSVYEQYF	TGTGCCAGCAGCGTCTCCGGGACTACCTCCGTTTACGAGCAGTACTTC
TRBD2	TRBJ2-4	TRBV4-1	.	19	CASSQHGLAAKLAKNIQYF	TGCGCCAGCAGCCAACACGGACTAGCGGCAAAACTAGCCAAAAACATTCAGTACTTC
TRBD2	TRBJ2-3	TRBV5-1	.	17	CASSPWTSGRDPDTQYF	TGCGCCAGCAGCCCATGGACTAGCGGGAGGGATCCAGATACGCAGTATTTT
TRBD2	TRBJ2-1	TRBV5-4	medium-sized	12	CASSLLANEQFF	TGTGCCAGCAGCCTACTAGCGAATGAGCAGTTCTTC
.	TRBJ2-1	TRBV7-2	few	17	CASSLVWEQVPYNEQFF	TGTGCCAGCAGCTTAGTATGGGAGCAAGTCCCCTACAATGAGCAGTTCTTC
TRBD2	TRBJ2-3	TRBV28	.	17	CASSQGLAGVGTDTQYF	TGTGCCAGCAGCCAGGGACTAGCGGGAGTCGGCACAGATACGCAGTATTTT
.	TRBJ2-7	TRBV27	.	14	CASSLSGAVYEQYF	TGTGCCAGCAGTTTATCTGGAGCAGTCTACGAGCAGTACTTC
.	TRBJ2-1	TRBV27	.	16	CASSLGISPGGNEQFF	TGTGCCAGCAGTCTTGGCATCAGCCCCGGGGGCAATGAGCAGTTCTTC
.	TRBJ2-7	TRBV9	.	14	CASSVAEGNYEQYF	TGTGCCAGCAGCGTAGCTGAGGGTAACTACGAGCAGTACTTC
TRBD2	TRBJ2-1	TRBV11-2	.	17	CASSLEGGRAYDNEQFF	TGTGCCAGCAGCTTAGAAGGCGGGAGGGCCTATGACAATGAGCAGTTCTTC
.	TRBJ2-6	TRBV11-2	.	16	CASSVVGGTGANVLTF	TGTGCCAGCAGCGTGGTTGGGGGAACTGGGGCCAACGTCCTGACTTTC
.	TRBJ2-1	TRBV7-9	.	14	CASSSSAYHNEQFF	TGTGCCAGCAGCTCTAGCGCCTACCACAATGAGCAGTTCTTC
.	TRBJ1-4	TRBV28	.	15	CASSPWTEGGEKLFF	TGTGCCAGCAGTCCCTGGACTGAGGGCGGTGAAAAACTGTTTTTT
.	TRBJ1-5	TRBV9	.	14	CASSVGYSNQPQHF	TGTGCCAGCAGCGTAGGGTATAGCAATCAGCCCCAGCATTTT
.	TRBJ1-5	TRBV6-5	.	13	CASAGRGSLGQHF	TGTGCCAGCGCCGGAAGGGGCTCCTTAGGGCAGCATTTT
TRBD2	TRBJ2-3	TRBV28	once	16	CASSFHSGSSTDTQYF	TGTGCCAGCAGTTTCCATAGCGGGAGTAGCACAGATACGCAGTATTTT
TRBD2	TRBJ2-3	TRBV28	.	17	CASSLKRLAGSTDTQYF	TGTGCCAGCAGTTTAAAGAGACTAGCGGGAAGCACAGATACGCAGTATTTT
.	TRBJ1-5	TRBV6-1	.	15	CASSTDLYSNQPQHF	TGTGCCAGCAGCACAGACCTCTATAGCAATCAGCCCCAGCATTTT
TRBD1	TRBJ2-7	TRBV7-3	.	15	CASSLTGQGPSEQYF	TGTGCCAGCAGCCTAACGGGACAGGGGCCCTCCGAGCAGTACTTC
.	TRBJ2-1	TRBV5-1	.	14	CASSSADYYNEQFF	TGCGCCAGCAGCTCGGCTGACTACTACAATGAGCAGTTCTTC
.	TRBJ1-2	TRBV7-6	.	17	CASSLGQGLLANYGYTF	TGTGCCAGCAGCTTGGGACAAGGGTTACTAGCTAACTATGGCTACACCTTC
TRBD1	TRBJ1-2	TRBV4-3	.	15	CASSQEVGQGNGYTF	TGCGCCAGCAGCCAAGAAGTAGGACAGGGAAATGGCTACACCTTC
TRBD2	TRBJ2-2	TRBV4-3	.	18	CASSQDELREGWTGELFF	TGCGCCAGCAGCCAAGACGAGCTCCGGGAGGGCTGGACCGGGGAGCTGTTTTTT
TRBD1	TRBJ2-1	TRBV6-1	.	14	CASSPGQGYNEQFF	TGTGCCAGCAGCCCGGGACAGGGGTACAATGAGCAGTTCTTC
.	TRBJ2-3	TRBV28	few	14	CASRTNRDTDTQYF	TGTGCCAGCAGGACGAACAGGGACACAGATACGCAGTATTTT
.	TRBJ2-7	TRBV19	once	15	CASSMSELTDYEQYF	TGTGCCAGTAGTATGTCGGAACTAACGGATTACGAGCAGTACTTC
.	TRBJ2-7	TRBV6-1	.	13	CASSEWTPGEQYF	TGTGCCAGCAGTGAATGGACGCCCGGAGAGCAGTACTTC
TRBD2	TRBJ2-1	TRBV27	.	16	CASSPLTSGSLDEQFF	TGTGCCAGCAGTCCTCTAACTAGCGGGAGCTTGGATGAGCAGTTCTTC